What follows are 20 T cell receptor beta chains derived from one specimen sequenced in a study of shared clonotypes between healthy human individuals. Profiled with immunoSEQ multiplex PCR; TCRdb holds only in-frame clones, not every one. The table records about 490,000 clones, 65% to 80% of them present only once. Source material: PBMCs. These receptors were taken from a middle-aged woman in good health. Some clones in this sample may be carry-over from other donors' samples.

The chain recombines TRBV27 with TRBJ2-7; D ambiguous. The germline CDR1 and CDR2 sequences are MNHEY and SMNVEV (reference sequence). V dropped 3 bases and J dropped 0 bases, with 9 bases sitting between them. This CDR3 has 14 amino acids. The CDR3 region is CASSFTGSSYEQYF. The CDR3 DNA is TGTGCCAGCAGTTTCACGGGTAGCTCCTACGAGCAGTACTTC.

The chain is built from TRBV6-6 and TRBJ1-2; D unclear. The CDR3 is 13 amino acids. V was cut by 5 bases and J by 5 bases, with 12 bases left in between. Germline V gene data show CDR1 as MNHNY and CDR2 as SVGAGI (reference sequence). The CDR3 DNA follows: TGTGCCAGCAGTAACGACGGAATGTATGGCTACACCTTC. Encoded protein: CASSNDGMYGYTF.

This chain joins TRBV7-3 and TRBJ2-7; perhaps TRBD2 as D (5 bases). The germline V gene has CDR1 SGHTA and CDR2 FQGTGA. V was shortened by 0 bases and J by 4 bases, with 13 bases between the two germline ends. The length of the CDR3 is 15 residues. The CDR3: CASSLTYASSYEQYF. The DNA for the CDR3 is TGTGCCAGCAGCTTAACGTACGCTAGCAGTTACGAGCAGTACTTC.

The chain employs TRBV5-1 and TRBJ1-2; D is ambiguous. CDR1 is SGHRS and CDR2 is YFSETQ in the germline V gene. Trimming removed 4 bases from V and 6 bases from J, with 10 bases in between. The CDR3 totals 12 residues. CDR3: CASSPFGHGYTF. The CDR3 coding sequence is TGCGCCAGCAGCCCGTTTGGGCATGGCTACACCTTC.

As for this clone: A single base is all that separates this from a far larger clone, so a read error is likely. The J gene is TRBJ2-3, the V gene TRBV29-1; 8 nucleotides agree with TRBD2. V lost 4 bases, J lost 2 bases, and 8 bases stayed unmatched. Germline V gives CDR1 SQVTM, CDR2 ANQGSEA. CDR3 length equals 15 residues. CDR3 residues: CSVGSAGEITDTQYF. The CDR3 coding sequence is TGCAGCGTTGGTTCAGCGGGAGAGATCACAGATACGCAGTATTTT.

This clone occurred many times. The chain employs TRBV6-4 and TRBJ2-3; D not certain. CDR3 length equals 15 residues. The germline CDR1 and CDR2 sequences are MRHNA and SNTAGT. V was shortened by 0 bases and J by 5 bases, with 12 bases between the two germline ends. The CDR3 spells CASSDSSSPGDTQYF. The CDR3 DNA follows: TGTGCCAGCAGTGACTCGTCTAGTCCGGGAGATACGCAGTATTTT.

This chain joins TRBV4-2 and TRBJ2-1, with a weak D call TRBD2 (7 bases). Trimming removed 4 bases from V and 6 bases from J, with 22 bases in between. Germline lookup yields CDR1 LGHNA and CDR2 YNFKEQ. This CDR3 is 17 amino acids long. The CDR3 nucleotides read TGTGCCAGCAGCCCATCCAGGGGAGTAGGACTAGGCAATGAGCAGTTCTTC. This encodes CASSPSRGVGLGNEQFF.

This clone has more than one count but fewer than ten. The rearrangement links TRBV6-5 to TRBJ1-6; D not certain. The V gene lost 0 bases and the J gene lost 7 bases, with 13 bases spanning the gap. Germline lookup yields CDR1 MNHEY and CDR2 SVGAGI. This CDR3 has 16 residues. The CDR3 region is CASSYSWDTGNSPLHF. CDR3 in DNA: TGTGCCAGCAGTTACTCCTGGGATACGGGGAATTCACCCCTCCACTTT.

This sequence joins TRBV2 and TRBJ2-5; the D call may be TRBD1 or TRBD2 (5 bases each). CDR1 is SNHLY, CDR2 FYNNEI, per germline. The V and J ends lost 2 bases and 4 bases respectively, with 17 bases between them. This CDR3 comprises 16 residues. The CDR3 sequence is CASSENGQGGLETQYF. The CDR3 DNA reads as TGTGCCAGCAGTGAAAATGGGCAGGGCGGGCTAGAGACCCAGTACTTC.

V usage is TRBV9 and J usage is TRBJ2-3; unclear D gene. CDR1 SGDLS and CDR2 YYNGEE come from the germline V gene. CDR3 length equals 14 residues. V shed 0 bases and J shed 1 base, with 6 bases lying between them. DNA for the CDR3: TGTGCCAGCAGCGTAGCGGTAGGCACAGATACGCAGTATTTT. Amino acid sequence: CASSVAVGTDTQYF.

The V and J genes are TRBV5-1 and TRBJ2-1, with 10 positions matching TRBD2. Trimming at V came to 3 bases and at J to 8 bases, leaving 11 bases not matched to a gene. The germline CDR1 and CDR2 sequences are SGHRS and YFSETQ. This CDR3 is 16 amino acids long. CDR3 nucleotide sequence: TGCGCCAGCAGCTCAGGGGTTAGCGGGAGGCCCGATGAGCAGTTCTTC. It specifies CASSSGVSGRPDEQFF.

CDR3 loop: CASREGQFTDTQYF. The CDR3, as DNA: TGTGCCAGCAGAGAAGGACAGTTCACAGATACGCAGTATTTT. The chain has TRBV6-5 and TRBJ2-3, with D tentatively TRBD1 (6 bases). V lost 6 bases, J lost 2 bases, and 12 bases lay in between. CDR3 length equals 14 residues. CDR1 MNHEY and CDR2 SVGAGI come from the germline V gene.

The chain uses TRBV7-6 and TRBJ2-7; the match to TRBD2 covers 9 bases. The CDR3 contains 16 residues. Per the germline V gene, CDR1 is SGHVS and CDR2 is FNYEAQ. V lost 1 base, J lost 0 bases, and 4 bases stayed unmatched. This CDR3 reads CASSLEEREVSYEQYF. CDR3 coding DNA: TGTGCCAGCAGCTTAGAGGAGCGGGAGGTCTCCTACGAGCAGTACTTC.

This sequence joins TRBV10-3 and TRBJ2-7; possible D gene TRBD2, 5 bases. Looked up from germline, CDR1 is ENHRY and CDR2 is SYGVKD. This CDR3 comprises 11 residues. Trimming left V 4 bases short and J 6 bases short, with 7 bases between. The chain's CDR3 is CAISVTSEQYF. DNA for the CDR3: TGTGCCATCAGTGTAACTAGCGAGCAGTACTTC.

The V and J genes are TRBV30 and TRBJ1-5; 7 nucleotides line up with TRBD1. The CDR3 loop spans 14 amino acids. Germline V gene data show CDR1 as GTSNPN and CDR2 as SVGIG (reference sequence). Trimming cost V 6 bases and J 0 bases; bases outside gene matches: 5. The CDR3, as DNA: TGTGCCTGTACAGGGGCGTATAGCAATCAGCCCCAGCATTTT. Protein: CACTGAYSNQPQHF.

The chain has TRBV5-1 and TRBJ2-2; D is ambiguous. Germline V gene sequence: CDR1 SGHRS, CDR2 YFSETQ. The CDR3 is 13 amino acids. The germline V and J ends were trimmed by 0 bases and 4 bases, with 4 bases remaining between them. CDR3 in amino acids: CASSLGFTGELFF. The CDR3 DNA reads as TGCGCCAGCAGCTTGGGTTTCACCGGGGAGCTGTTTTTT.

The chain couples TRBV25-1 to TRBJ2-1; 9 nucleotides agree with TRBD1. The CDR3 spans 14 residues. Germline V gene sequence: CDR1 MGHDK, CDR2 SYGVNS. V shed 4 bases, J shed 3 bases, and the junction held 1 base outside the gene matches. CDR3 protein: CASSGDRVYNEQFF. For the CDR3, the DNA is TGTGCCAGCAGTGGGGACAGGGTCTACAATGAGCAGTTCTTC. Based on the CDR3 plus reference TRBV25-1 and TRBJ2-1, the full variable domain is EADIYQTPRYLVIGTGKKITLECSQTMGHDKMYWYQQDPGMELHLIHYSYGVNSTEKGDLSSESTVSRIRTEHFPLTLESARPSHTSQYLCASSGDRVYNEQFFGPGTRLTVL.

CDR3 residues: CASSSGGRQGLREQYF. CDR3 DNA: TGTGCCAGCAGTTCCGGCGGGAGACAGGGGCTACGCGAGCAGTACTTC. The chain uses TRBV5-4 and TRBJ2-7; weak D call: TRBD1 (8 bases). The V end lost 5 bases, the J end lost 6 bases, and 24 bases lay between the germline ends. Germline-derived CDR1 and CDR2 are SGHNT and YYREEE (reference sequence). The length of the CDR3 is 16 residues.

The CDR3 DNA follows: TGTGCCAGCGGTCAGGGGGTGAAGACCCAGTACTTC. It is translated as CASGQGVKTQYF. The chain carries TRBV6-5 and TRBJ2-5, with TRBD1 identical over 7 bases. This CDR3 is built from 12 residues. CDR1 and CDR2 from the germline V gene are MNHEY and SVGAGI. The V and J ends lost 8 bases and 6 bases, in that order; junction bases with no gene match: 6.

The chain employs TRBV27 and TRBJ2-5, with D unclear. Germline loops: CDR1 MNHEY, CDR2 SMNVEV (reference sequence). This CDR3 spans 11 amino acids. Trimming removed 6 bases at V and 12 bases at J, with 14 bases between. This CDR3 is CASRGPLGEYF. The CDR3 nucleotides read TGTGCCAGCAGGGGCCCACTTGGGGAGTACTTC.